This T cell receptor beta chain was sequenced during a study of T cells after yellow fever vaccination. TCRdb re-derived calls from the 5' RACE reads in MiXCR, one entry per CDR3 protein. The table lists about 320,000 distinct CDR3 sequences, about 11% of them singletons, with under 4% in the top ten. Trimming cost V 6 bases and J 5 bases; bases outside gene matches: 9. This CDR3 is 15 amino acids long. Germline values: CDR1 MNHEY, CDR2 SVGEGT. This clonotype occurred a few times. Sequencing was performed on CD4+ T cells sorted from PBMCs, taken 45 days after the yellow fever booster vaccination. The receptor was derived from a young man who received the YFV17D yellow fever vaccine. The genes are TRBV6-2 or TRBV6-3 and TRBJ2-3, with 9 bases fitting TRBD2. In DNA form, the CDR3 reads TGTGCCAGCAGCTCTTGGCGGGGGGGGAAAGATACGCAGTATTTT. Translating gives CASSSWRGGKDTQYF.